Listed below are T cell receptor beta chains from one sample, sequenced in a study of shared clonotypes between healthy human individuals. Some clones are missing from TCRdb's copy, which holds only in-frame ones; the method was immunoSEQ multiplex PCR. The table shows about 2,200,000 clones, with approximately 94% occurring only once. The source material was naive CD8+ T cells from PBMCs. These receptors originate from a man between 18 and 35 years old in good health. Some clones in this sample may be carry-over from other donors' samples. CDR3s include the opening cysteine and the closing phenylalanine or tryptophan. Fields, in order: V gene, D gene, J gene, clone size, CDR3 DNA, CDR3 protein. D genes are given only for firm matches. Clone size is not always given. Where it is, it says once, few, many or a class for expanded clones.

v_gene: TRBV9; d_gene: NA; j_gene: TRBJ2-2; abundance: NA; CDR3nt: TGTGCCAGCACCAAATACCTAAGTCCCTCTCTGAACACCGGGGAGCTGTTTTTT; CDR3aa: CASTKYLSPSLNTGELFF
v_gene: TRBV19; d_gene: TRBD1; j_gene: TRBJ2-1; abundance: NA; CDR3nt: TGTGCCAGTAAACAGGGGCCGTACAATGAGCAGTTCTTC; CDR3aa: CASKQGPYNEQFF
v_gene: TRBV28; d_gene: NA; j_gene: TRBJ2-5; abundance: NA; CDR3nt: TGTGCCAGCAGTCCTCACGGGGGAGCCTTACAAGAGACCCAGTACTTC; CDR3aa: CASSPHGGALQETQYF
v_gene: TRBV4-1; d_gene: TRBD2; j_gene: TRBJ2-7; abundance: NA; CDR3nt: TGCGCCAGCAGCCCCAGCGGGAGCCCCACCTACGAGCAGTACTTC; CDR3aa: CASSPSGSPTYEQYF
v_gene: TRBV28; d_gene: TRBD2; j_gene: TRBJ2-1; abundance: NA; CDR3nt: TGTGCCAGCAGTTTCCTAAATCCCGGGACTAGCGGGAGCTCCTACAATGAGCAGTTCTTC; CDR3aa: CASSFLNPGTSGSSYNEQFF
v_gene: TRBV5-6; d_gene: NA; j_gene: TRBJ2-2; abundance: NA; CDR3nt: TGTGCCAGCAGCCGACAAACCGGGGAGCTGTTTTTT; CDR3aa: CASSRQTGELFF
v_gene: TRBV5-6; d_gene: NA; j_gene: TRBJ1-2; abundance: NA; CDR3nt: TGTGCCAGCAGGAGCGTCGGTGGTTACACCTTC; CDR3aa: CASRSVGGYTF
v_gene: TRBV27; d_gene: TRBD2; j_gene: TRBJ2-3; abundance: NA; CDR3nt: TGTGCCAGCACCAGACTAGCGGGGAGCACAGATACGCAGTATTTT; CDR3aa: CASTRLAGSTDTQYF
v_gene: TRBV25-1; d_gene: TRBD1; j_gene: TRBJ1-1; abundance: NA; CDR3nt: TGTGCCAGCAGTGCACAGGGGGGGTTCACTGAAGCTTTCTTT; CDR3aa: CASSAQGGFTEAFF
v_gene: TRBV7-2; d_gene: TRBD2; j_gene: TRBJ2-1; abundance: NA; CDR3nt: TGTGCCAGCAGCACACTAGCGGGAGGAGGTCTCGAGTTCTTC; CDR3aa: CASSTLAGGGLEFF
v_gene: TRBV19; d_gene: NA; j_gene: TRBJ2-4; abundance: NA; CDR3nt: TGTGCCAGTAGTATGGGCCCCGGGAACATTCAGTACTTC; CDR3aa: CASSMGPGNIQYF
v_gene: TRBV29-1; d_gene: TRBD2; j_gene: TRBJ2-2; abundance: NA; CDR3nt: TGCAGCGTTGAAGGAGGAGGGAGGGCCGTCACCGGGGAGCTGTTTTTT; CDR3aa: CSVEGGGRAVTGELFF
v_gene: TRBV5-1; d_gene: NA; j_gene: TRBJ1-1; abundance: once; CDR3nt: TGCGCCAGCAGCTTGGTTCGCGGGAACACTGAAGCTTTCTTT; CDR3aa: CASSLVRGNTEAFF
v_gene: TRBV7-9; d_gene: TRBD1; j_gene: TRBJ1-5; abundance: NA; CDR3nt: TGTGCCAGCAGTGGAGGGGGCAGCAATCAGCCCCAGCATTTT; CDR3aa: CASSGGGSNQPQHF